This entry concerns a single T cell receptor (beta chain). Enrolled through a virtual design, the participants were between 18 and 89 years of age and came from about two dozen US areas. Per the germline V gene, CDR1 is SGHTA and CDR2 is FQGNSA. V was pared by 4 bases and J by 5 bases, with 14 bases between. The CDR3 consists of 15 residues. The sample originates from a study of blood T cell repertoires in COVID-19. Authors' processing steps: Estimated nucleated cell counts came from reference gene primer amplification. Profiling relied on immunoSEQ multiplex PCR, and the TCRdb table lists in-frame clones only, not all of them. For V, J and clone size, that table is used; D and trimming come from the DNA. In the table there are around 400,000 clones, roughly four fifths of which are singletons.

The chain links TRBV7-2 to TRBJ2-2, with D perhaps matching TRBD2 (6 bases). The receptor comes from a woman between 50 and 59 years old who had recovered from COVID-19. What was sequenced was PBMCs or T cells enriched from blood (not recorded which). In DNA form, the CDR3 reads TGTGCCAGCAGCTCAGGAGGGTTACAAACCGGGGAGCTGTTTTTT. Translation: CASSSGGLQTGELFF.